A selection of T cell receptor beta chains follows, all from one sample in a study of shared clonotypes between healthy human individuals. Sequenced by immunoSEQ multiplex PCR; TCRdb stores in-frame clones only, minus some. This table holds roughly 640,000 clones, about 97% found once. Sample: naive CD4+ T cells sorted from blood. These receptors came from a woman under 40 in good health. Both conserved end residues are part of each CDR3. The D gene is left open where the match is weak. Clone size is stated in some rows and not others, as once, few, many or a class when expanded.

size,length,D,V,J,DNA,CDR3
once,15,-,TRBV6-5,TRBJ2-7,TGTGCCAGCAGTAAACCCGGGACGGGCTCCTACGAGCAGTACTTC,CASSKPGTGSYEQYF
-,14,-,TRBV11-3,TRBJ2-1,TGTGCCAGCAGCAAAGACCCTGGGGGCAATGAGCAGTTCTTC,CASSKDPGGNEQFF
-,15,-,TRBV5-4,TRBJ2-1,TGTGCCAGCAGCTTGGACTTGAGCTCCTACAATGAGCAGTTCTTC,CASSLDLSSYNEQFF
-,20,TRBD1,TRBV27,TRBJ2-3,TGTGCCAGCAGTTTATCAAGGTTGCAGGGGACAGGGTACACGGCAGATACGCAGTATTTT,CASSLSRLQGTGYTADTQYF
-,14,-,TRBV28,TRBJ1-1,TGTGCCAGCAGTTCTCCAGGCCTTACAACTGAAGCTTTCTTT,CASSSPGLTTEAFF
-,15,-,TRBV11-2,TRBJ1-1,TGTGCCAGCAGCCCCGGCCAGGCCCCACTTTCTGAAGCTTTCTTT,CASSPGQAPLSEAFF
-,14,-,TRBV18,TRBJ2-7,TGTGCCAGCTCACCCGGGGAACCGACCTACGAGCAGTACTTC,CASSPGEPTYEQYF
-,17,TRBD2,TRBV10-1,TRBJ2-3,TGCGCCAGCAGTGAGTCGGTAGCGGGAGCAGGGATGGATACGCAGTATTTT,CASSESVAGAGMDTQYF
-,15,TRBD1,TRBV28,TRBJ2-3,TGTGCCAGCACCCTTGGGACAGTACTCAATCAGCCCCAGTATTTT,CASTLGTVLNQPQYF
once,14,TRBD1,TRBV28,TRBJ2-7,TGTGCCAGCGAACCTGGACAGGGTACCTACGAGCAGTACTTC,CASEPGQGTYEQYF
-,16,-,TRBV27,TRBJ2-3,TGTGCCAGCAGTTTGGGGGGAGTCCTACTGGCGGATACGCAGTATTTT,CASSLGGVLLADTQYF
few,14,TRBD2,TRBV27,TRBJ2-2,TGTGCCAGCAGTTTCAAGCGGGAGCCCGGGGAGCTGTTTTTT,CASSFKREPGELFF
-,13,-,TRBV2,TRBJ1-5,TGTGCCAGCAGTGGGGACAACAATCAGCCCCAGCATTTT,CASSGDNNQPQHF
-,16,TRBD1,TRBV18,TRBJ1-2,TGTGCCAGCTCACCCCTTATGACAGGGGCATACGACGGCTACACCTTC,CASSPLMTGAYDGYTF
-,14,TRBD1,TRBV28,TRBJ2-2,TGTGCCAGCAGTTTGGGACAGCCTACCGGGGAGCTGTTTTTT,CASSLGQPTGELFF
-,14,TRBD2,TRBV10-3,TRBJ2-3,TGTGCCATAGAAGCGGGAGGGAGAGCGGATACGCAGTATTTT,CAIEAGGRADTQYF
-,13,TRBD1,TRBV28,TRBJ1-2,TGTGCCAGCAGTCCGGACAGGAACTATGGCTACACCTTC,CASSPDRNYGYTF
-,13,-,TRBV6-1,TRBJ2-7,TGTGCCAGCAGTGAAGCGCTGGCAGACCAAGGGAGCTTC,CASSEALADQGSF
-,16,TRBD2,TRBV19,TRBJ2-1,TGTGCCAGTGCTAGCGGGAGGGGGAGCTCCTACAATGAGCAGTTCTTC,CASASGRGSSYNEQFF
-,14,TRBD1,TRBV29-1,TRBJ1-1,TGCAGCGTAAACCGGGACAGTGGGGATCCGAAAGCTTTCTTT,CSVNRDSGDPKAFF
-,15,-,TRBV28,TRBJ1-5,TGTGCCAGCAGAACACAGCCTTATAGCAATCAGCCCCAGCATTTT,CASRTQPYSNQPQHF
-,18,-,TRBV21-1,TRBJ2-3,TGTGCCAGCAGCAAGCTATACTTGGGGGGATTATCGTCAGATACGCAGTATTTT,CASSKLYLGGLSSDTQYF